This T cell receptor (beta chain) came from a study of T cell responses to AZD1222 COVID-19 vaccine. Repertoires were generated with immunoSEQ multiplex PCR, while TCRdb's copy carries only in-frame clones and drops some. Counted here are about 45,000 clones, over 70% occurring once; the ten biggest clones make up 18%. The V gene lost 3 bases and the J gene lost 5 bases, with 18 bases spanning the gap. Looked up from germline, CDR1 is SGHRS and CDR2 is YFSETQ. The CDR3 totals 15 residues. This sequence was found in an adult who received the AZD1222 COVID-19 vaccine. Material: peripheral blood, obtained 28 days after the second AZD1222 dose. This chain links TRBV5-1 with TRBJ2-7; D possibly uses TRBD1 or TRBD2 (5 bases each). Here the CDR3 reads CASSSTVGARNEQYF. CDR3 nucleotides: TGCGCCAGCAGCTCGACGGTCGGGGCGCGGAACGAGCAGTACTTC.